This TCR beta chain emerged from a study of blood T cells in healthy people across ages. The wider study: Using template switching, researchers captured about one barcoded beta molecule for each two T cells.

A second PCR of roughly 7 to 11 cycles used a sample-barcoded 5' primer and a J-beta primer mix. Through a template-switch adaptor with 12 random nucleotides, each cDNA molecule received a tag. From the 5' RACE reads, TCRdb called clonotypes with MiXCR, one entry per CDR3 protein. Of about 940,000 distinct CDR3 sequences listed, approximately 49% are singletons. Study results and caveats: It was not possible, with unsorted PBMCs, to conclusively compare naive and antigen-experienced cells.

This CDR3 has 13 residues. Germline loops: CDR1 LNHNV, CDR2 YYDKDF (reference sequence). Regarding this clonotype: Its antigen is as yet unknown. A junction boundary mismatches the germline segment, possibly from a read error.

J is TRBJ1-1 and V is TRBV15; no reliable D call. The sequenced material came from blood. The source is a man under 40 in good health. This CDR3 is CATSGEPGTEAFF. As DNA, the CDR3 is TGTGCCACCAGCGGAGAACCCGGCACTGAAGCTTTCTTT.